Listed here are 18 T cell receptor beta chains from one sample, sequenced in a study of T cells after yellow fever vaccination. TCRdb redid the calling of the 5' RACE reads with MiXCR, one entry per CDR3 protein. The data contain a few hundred thousand distinct CDR3 sequences, about 4% of them singletons. The source was PBMCs, collected 5 days after the yellow fever booster vaccination. These TCRs come from a man younger than 30 who received the YFV17D yellow fever vaccine.

A few counts support this clonotype. The J gene is TRBJ2-1, the V gene TRBV24-1; perhaps D is TRBD1 or TRBD2 (5 bases each). This CDR3 spans 17 amino acids. Per the germline V gene, CDR1 is KGHDR and CDR2 is SFDVKD. Trimming removed 4 bases at V and 3 bases at J, with 18 bases between. In DNA form, the CDR3 reads TGTGCCACCAGTGACCCTGGGGCAGGAGGAAGCTACAATGAGCAGTTCTTC. Its protein is CATSDPGAGGSYNEQFF.

This clonotype showed up many times. The chain carries TRBV7-9 and TRBJ2-1, with D unclear. V gave up 3 bases and J gave up 5 bases, with 8 bases separating them. Germline CDR1 reads SEHNR; CDR2 reads FQNEAQ (reference sequence). The CDR3 is made up of 13 amino acids. The CDR3 here is CASSFGRDNEQFF. The CDR3, as DNA: TGTGCCAGCAGCTTCGGACGGGACAATGAGCAGTTCTTC.

The chain employs TRBV7-9 and TRBJ2-1, with 10 bases lining up with TRBD2. V lost 3 bases, J lost 0 bases, and 5 bases stayed unmatched. CDR3 length: 17 amino acids. CDR1 is SEHNR and CDR2 is FQNEAQ in the germline V gene (reference sequence). CDR3 DNA sequence: TGTGCCAGCAGCTTTGGGCTAGCGGGGGACTCCTACAATGAGCAGTTCTTC. Its translation is CASSFGLAGDSYNEQFF.

This clonotype was found many times. The CDR3 DNA sequence: TGTGCCAGCAGGAGGGGCGGTGGCTACACCTTC. This translates into CASRRGGGYTF. The chain links TRBV12-3 or TRBV12-4 to TRBJ1-2, with a tentative D call TRBD1 (5 bases). Trimming left V 6 bases short and J 7 bases short, with 9 bases between. The CDR3 is made up of 11 amino acids.

The V gene is TRBV7-9, the J gene TRBJ2-3, with 7 positions matching TRBD2. The V gene's germline CDR1 is SEHNR and CDR2 FQNEAQ (reference sequence). Unmatched junction bases numbered 6, after V lost 0 bases and J lost 0 bases. The CDR3 spans 17 residues. The CDR3 DNA is TGTGCCAGCAGCTTAGCGTGGGCTAGCGGCAGCACAGATACGCAGTATTTT. Translating gives CASSLAWASGSTDTQYF.

The sample holds a few counts of this clonotype. V is TRBV7-6 and J is TRBJ2-5, with TRBD1 matching over 9 bases. V lost 5 bases and J lost 4; bases outside the gene matches: 5. Germline values: CDR1 SGHVS, CDR2 FNYEAQ. The CDR3 runs to 14 residues. In nucleotides, the CDR3 is TGTGCCAGCAGCGATCGGACAGGGGCAGAGACCCAGTACTTC. It encodes CASSDRTGAETQYF.

This clonotype was detected many times. V gene TRBV6-2 or TRBV6-3 combines with J gene TRBJ1-1; maybe TRBD1 (6 bases). Looked up from germline, CDR1 is MNHEY and CDR2 is SVGEGT. CDR3 length equals 16 residues. The V end was cut by 4 bases, the J end by 0 bases, with 15 bases between. Written as DNA, the CDR3 is TGTGCCAGCAGTTGGGGCCTACAGGGAATGAACACTGAAGCTTTCTTT. Its protein is CASSWGLQGMNTEAFF.

This clonotype was observed a handful of times. V usage is TRBV7-2 and J usage is TRBJ1-5; 7 bases agree with TRBD1. After removal of 1 base from V and 6 bases from J, the junction contained 3 bases not matched to a gene. Germline values: CDR1 SGHTA, CDR2 FQGNSA. This CDR3 spans 14 amino acids. Here the CDR3 DNA reads TGTGCCAGCAGCTTAGACAGGGGACCTCAGCCCCAGCATTTT. The encoded protein is CASSLDRGPQPQHF.

The chain joins TRBV3-1 to TRBJ1-1; D might be TRBD1 (6 bases). The CDR3 consists of 14 residues. V was pared by 5 bases and J by 5 bases, with 15 bases between. Germline loops: CDR1 LGHDT, CDR2 YNNKEL (reference sequence). This chain's CDR3 is CASSFRDIITEAFF. DNA for the CDR3: TGTGCCAGCAGCTTCCGGGACATCATAACTGAAGCTTTCTTT. Full variable domain (remainder filled in from reference TRBV3-1 and TRBJ1-1): DTAVSQTPKYLVTQMGNDKSIKCEQNLGHDTMYWYKQDSKKFLKIMFSYNNKELIINETVPNRFSPKSPDKAHLNLHINSLELGDSAVYFCASSFRDIITEAFFGQGTRLTVV.

The chain is built from TRBV2 and TRBJ1-1, with D possibly TRBD1 on 5 matching bases. V was trimmed by 7 bases and J by 6 bases, leaving 12 bases between them. This CDR3 has 12 amino acids. Germline V gives CDR1 SNHLY, CDR2 FYNNEI. This chain's CDR3 is CASTTELAEAFF. The CDR3, as DNA: TGTGCCAGCACGACAGAGCTCGCTGAAGCTTTCTTT.

Ten or more counts support this clonotype. The DNA of the CDR3 is TGTGCCAGCCGTCAGGCGGGACTAGGGGGGACTGAGCAGTTCTTC. Translated, it gives CASRQAGLGGTEQFF. The gene calls are TRBV7-2 and TRBJ2-1; 8 nucleotides agree with TRBD2. The CDR3 is 15 residues long. The V and J ends lost 8 bases and 9 bases, in that order; junction bases with no gene match: 15. Germline CDR1 and CDR2: SGHTA and FQGNSA.

This clonotype was observed at least ten times. The J gene is TRBJ2-2, the V gene TRBV4-3; TRBD1 aligns across 9 bases. The V segment lost 8 bases and the J segment 6 bases; nucleotides outside the gene matches: 4. This CDR3 region has 13 residues. CDR1 LGHNA and CDR2 YSLEER come from the germline V gene. CDR3 sequence reads: CASSYRGPGELFF. The CDR3 coding sequence is TGCGCCAGCTCCTACAGGGGGCCCGGGGAGCTGTTTTTT.

This clonotype turned up a few times. This chain links TRBV9 with TRBJ2-3, with D unclear. Trimming took off 4 bases at V and 2 bases at J, with 20 bases between the two ends. Looked up from germline, CDR1 is SGDLS and CDR2 is YYNGEE. CDR3 length: 17 amino acids. Here the CDR3 DNA reads TGTGCCAGCAGCAGACGGCTACCGACGGATAACACAGATACGCAGTATTTT. It codes for CASSRRLPTDNTDTQYF.

This clonotype was detected many times. This chain connects TRBV4-3 to TRBJ2-7, with no clear D. CDR3 length: 11 amino acids. Germline V lookup: CDR1 LGHNA, CDR2 YSLEER. V was pared by 4 bases and J by 6 bases, with 7 bases between. The CDR3 region is CASSRGPEQYF. The CDR3, as DNA: TGCGCCAGCAGCCGCGGACCCGAGCAGTACTTC.

The chain combines TRBV11-2 with TRBJ1-6; no definite D call. The CDR3 loop spans 18 amino acids. Trimming stripped 2 bases from V and 0 bases from J, with 14 bases between. Germline assignment: CDR1 SGHAT and CDR2 FQNNGV. CDR3 sequence (DNA): TGTGCCAGCAGCTTAACAGCCCCCCTTAGCTCCTATAATTCACCCCTCCACTTT. The encoded protein is CASSLTAPLSSYNSPLHF.

Concerning this clonotype: A clone one base away is much larger, so this may be a read error. V usage is TRBV6-5 and J usage is TRBJ1-2; a weak D match, TRBD1 (5 bases). Deletions cut 1 base from V and 4 bases from J, with 10 bases between. The length of the CDR3 is 14 residues. CDR1 and CDR2 (germline): MNHEY, SVGAGI. CDR3 sequence reads: CASSYLGDPYGYTF. The CDR3 bases are TGTGCCAGCAGTTACTTGGGGGACCCCTATGGCTACACCTTC.

This clonotype has a handful of counts. This chain links TRBV6-6 with TRBJ1-4; 7 nucleotides match TRBD1. The CDR3 is made up of 17 amino acids. Germline-derived CDR1 and CDR2 are MNHNY and SVGAGI (reference sequence). J lost 4 bases, V lost 5 bases, and 13 bases had no gene match. The CDR3 nucleotides read TGTGCCAGCAGTGCCTCCCTGAGGGGGCGGAATAATGAAAAACTGTTTTTT. Its protein product is CASSASLRGRNNEKLFF.

In its sample, this clonotype was seen many times. The rearrangement links TRBV20-1 to TRBJ2-5, with TRBD2 identical over 14 bases. From germline, CDR1 is DFQATT and CDR2 SNEGSKA (reference sequence). V shed 1 base and J 1 base; nucleotides not matched to a gene: 2. The CDR3 spans 16 residues. Written as DNA, the CDR3 is TGCAGTGCTAGAGGAGGGACTAGCGGGGGCCAAGAGACCCAGTACTTC. Amino acid sequence: CSARGGTSGGQETQYF.